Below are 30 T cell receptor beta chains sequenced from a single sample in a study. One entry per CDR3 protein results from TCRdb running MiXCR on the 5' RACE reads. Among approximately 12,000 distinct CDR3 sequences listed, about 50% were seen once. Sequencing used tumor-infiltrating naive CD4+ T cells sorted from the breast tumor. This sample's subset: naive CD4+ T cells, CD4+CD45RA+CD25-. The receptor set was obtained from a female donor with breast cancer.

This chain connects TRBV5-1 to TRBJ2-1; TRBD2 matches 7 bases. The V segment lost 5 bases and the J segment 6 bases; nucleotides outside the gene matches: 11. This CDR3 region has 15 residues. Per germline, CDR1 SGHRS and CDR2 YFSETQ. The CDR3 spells CASRDGGGLGNEQFF. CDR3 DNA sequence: TGCGCCAGCAGAGATGGCGGGGGATTAGGCAATGAGCAGTTCTTC.

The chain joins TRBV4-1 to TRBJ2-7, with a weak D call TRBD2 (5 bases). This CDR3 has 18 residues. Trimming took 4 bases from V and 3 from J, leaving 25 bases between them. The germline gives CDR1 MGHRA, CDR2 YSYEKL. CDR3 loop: CASSRREAAGGRGYEQYF. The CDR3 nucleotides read TGCGCCAGCAGCCGCAGAGAAGCCGCTGGCGGCCGGGGCTACGAGCAGTACTTC.

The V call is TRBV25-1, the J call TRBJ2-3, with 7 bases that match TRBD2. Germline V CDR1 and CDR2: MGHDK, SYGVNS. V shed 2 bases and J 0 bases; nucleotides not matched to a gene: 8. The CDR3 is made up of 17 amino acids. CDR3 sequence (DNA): TGTGCCAGCAGTGAACCCCGTTCAGCGGGGAGCACAGATACGCAGTATTTT. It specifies CASSEPRSAGSTDTQYF.

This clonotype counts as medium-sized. CDR3 nucleotide sequence: TGTGCCAGCAGCTTAGACAGCTTCGATGAGCAGTTCTTC. Protein: CASSLDSFDEQFF. This rearrangement joins TRBV11-3 to TRBJ2-1, with D hard to call. The CDR3 contains 13 residues. CDR1 and CDR2 (germline): SGHNT, YENEEA. Trimming removed 0 bases at V and 8 bases at J, with 8 bases between.

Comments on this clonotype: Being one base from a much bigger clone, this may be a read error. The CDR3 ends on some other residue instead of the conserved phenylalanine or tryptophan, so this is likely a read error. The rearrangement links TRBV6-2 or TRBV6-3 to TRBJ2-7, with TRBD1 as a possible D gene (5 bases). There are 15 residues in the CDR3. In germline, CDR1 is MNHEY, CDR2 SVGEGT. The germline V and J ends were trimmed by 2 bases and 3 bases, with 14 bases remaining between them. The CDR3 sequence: CASSYSTGHLYEQYI. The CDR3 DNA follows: TGTGCCAGCAGTTACAGTACAGGACATCTCTACGAGCAGTACATC.

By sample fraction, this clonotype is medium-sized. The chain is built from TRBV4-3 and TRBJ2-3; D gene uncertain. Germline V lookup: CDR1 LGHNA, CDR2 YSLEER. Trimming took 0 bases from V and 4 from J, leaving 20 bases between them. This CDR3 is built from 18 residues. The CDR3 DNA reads TGCGCCAGCAGCCAAGAGATGGGTGGCGACACCAGGCCAGATACGCAGTATTTT. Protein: CASSQEMGGDTRPDTQYF.

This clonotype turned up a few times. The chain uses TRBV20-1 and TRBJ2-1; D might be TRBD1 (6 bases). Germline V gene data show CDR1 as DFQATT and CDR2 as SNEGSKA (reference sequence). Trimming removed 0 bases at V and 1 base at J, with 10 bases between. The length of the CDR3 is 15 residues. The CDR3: CSARDHRVSYNEQFF. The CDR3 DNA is TGCAGTGCTAGAGACCACAGGGTTTCCTACAATGAGCAGTTCTTC.

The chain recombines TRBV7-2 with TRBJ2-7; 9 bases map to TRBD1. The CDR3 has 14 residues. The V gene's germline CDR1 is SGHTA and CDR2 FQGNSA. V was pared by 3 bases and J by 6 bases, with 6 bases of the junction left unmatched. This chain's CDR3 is CASSFGTGSFEQYF. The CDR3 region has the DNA TGTGCCAGCAGCTTTGGGACAGGGTCATTCGAGCAGTACTTC.

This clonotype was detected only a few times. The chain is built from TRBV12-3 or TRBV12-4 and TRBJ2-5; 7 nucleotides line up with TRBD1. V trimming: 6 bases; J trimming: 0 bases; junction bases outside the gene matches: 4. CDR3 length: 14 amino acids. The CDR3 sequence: CASSTGTDQETQYF. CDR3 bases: TGTGCCAGCAGCACCGGGACAGACCAAGAGACCCAGTACTTC.

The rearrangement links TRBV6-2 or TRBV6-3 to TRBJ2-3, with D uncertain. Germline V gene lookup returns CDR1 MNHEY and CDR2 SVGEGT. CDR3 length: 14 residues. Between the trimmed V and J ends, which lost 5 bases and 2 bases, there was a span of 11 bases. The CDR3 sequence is CASSQSSITDTQYF. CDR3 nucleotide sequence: TGTGCCAGCAGTCAGTCAAGTATCACAGATACGCAGTATTTT.

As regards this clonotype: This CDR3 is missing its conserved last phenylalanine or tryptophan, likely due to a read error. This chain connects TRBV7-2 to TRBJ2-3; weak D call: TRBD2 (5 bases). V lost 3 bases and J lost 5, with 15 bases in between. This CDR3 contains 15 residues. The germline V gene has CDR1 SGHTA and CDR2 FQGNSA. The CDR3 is CASSLQALAKDTQYL. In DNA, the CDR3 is TGTGCCAGCAGCTTGCAGGCTCTAGCAAAAGATACGCAGTATCTT.

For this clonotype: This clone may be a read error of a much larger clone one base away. Written as DNA, the CDR3 is TGTGCCAGCATCCCTGGCCTGAATAGCAATGAGCAGTTCTTC. Translation: CASIPGLNSNEQFF. V is TRBV12-3 or TRBV12-4 and J is TRBJ2-1; no reliable D call. V lost 7 bases and J lost 6, with 16 bases in between. The CDR3 is made up of 14 amino acids.

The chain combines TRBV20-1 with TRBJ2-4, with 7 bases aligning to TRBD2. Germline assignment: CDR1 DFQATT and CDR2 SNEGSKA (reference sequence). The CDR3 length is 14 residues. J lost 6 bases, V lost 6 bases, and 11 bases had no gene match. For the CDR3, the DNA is TGCAGTGCGGAGACTAGCCCCCTTGGAAACATTCAGTACTTC. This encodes CSAETSPLGNIQYF.

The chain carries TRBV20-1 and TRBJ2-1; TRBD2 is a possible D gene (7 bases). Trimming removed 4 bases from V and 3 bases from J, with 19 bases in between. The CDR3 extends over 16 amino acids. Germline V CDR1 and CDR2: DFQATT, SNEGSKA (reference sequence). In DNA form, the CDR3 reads TGCAGTGCTACACCAGGGGCGGGGGAAGTCTACAATGAGCAGTTCTTC. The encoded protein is CSATPGAGEVYNEQFF.

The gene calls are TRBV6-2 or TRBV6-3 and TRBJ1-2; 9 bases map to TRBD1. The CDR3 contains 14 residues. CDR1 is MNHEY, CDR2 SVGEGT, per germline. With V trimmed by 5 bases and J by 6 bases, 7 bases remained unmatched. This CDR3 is CASSTGGEVDGYTF. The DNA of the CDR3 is TGTGCCAGCAGTACAGGGGGCGAGGTTGATGGCTACACCTTC.

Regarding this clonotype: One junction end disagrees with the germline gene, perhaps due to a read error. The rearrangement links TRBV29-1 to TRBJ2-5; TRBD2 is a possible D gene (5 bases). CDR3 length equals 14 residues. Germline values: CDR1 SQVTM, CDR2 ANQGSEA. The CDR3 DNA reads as TGCAGCGCCCTGCTCGGGGAGCGTCAAGAGGCCCAGTACTTC. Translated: CSALLGERQEAQYF. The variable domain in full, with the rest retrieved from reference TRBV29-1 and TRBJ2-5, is SAVISQKPSRDICQRGTSLTIQCQVDSQVTMMFWYRQQPGQSLTLIATANQGSEATYESGFVIDKFPISRPNLTFSTLTVSNMSPEDSSIYLCSALLGERQEAQYFGPGTRLLVL.

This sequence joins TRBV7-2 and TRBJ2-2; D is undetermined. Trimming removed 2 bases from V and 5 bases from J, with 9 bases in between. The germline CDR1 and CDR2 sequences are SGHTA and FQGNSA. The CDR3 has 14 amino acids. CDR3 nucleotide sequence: TGTGCCAGCAGCTTATTATTGGGGACCGGGGAGCTGTTTTTT. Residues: CASSLLLGTGELFF.

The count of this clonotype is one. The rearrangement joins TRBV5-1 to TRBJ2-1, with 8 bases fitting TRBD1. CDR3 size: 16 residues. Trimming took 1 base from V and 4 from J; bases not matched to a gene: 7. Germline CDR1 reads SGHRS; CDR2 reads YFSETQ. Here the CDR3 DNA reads TGCGCCAGCAGCTTGCGAACAGGGGGGACTTACAATGAGCAGTTCTTC. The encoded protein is CASSLRTGGTYNEQFF.

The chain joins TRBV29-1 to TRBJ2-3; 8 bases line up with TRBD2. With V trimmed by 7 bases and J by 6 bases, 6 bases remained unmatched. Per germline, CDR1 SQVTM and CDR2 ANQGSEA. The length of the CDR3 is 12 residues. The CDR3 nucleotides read TGCAGCGCCGCCCCGGGAGGGGATACGCAGTATTTT. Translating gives CSAAPGGDTQYF.

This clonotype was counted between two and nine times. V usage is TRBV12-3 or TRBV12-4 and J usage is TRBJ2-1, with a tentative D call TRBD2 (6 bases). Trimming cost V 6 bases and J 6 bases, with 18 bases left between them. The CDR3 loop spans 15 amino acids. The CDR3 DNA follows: TGTGCCAGCAGCCGTCTCGCGGGACCCACCAATGAGCAGTTCTTC. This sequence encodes CASSRLAGPTNEQFF.

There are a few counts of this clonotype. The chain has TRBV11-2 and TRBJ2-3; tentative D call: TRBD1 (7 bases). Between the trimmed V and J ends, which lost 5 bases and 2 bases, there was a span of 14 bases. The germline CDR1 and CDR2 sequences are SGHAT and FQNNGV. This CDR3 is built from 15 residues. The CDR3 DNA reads TGTGCCAGCAGCGCGGGACAGCCAGACACAGATACGCAGTATTTT. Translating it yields CASSAGQPDTDTQYF.

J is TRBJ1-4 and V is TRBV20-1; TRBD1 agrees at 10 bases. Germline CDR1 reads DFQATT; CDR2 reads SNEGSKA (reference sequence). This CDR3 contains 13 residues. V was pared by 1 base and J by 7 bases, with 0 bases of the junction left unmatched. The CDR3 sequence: CSARGQGAEKLFF. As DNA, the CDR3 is TGCAGTGCTAGAGGACAGGGGGCTGAAAAACTGTTTTTT.

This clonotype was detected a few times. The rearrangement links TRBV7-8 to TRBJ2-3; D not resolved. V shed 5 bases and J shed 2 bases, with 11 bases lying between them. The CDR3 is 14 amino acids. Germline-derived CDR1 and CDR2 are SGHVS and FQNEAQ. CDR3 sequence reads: CASSAGGYTDTQYF. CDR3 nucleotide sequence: TGTGCCAGCAGCGCAGGCGGATACACAGATACGCAGTATTTT.

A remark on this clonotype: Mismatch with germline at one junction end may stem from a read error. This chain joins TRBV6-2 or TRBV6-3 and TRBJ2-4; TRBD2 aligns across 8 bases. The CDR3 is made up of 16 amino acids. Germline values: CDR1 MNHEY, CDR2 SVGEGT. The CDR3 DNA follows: TGTGCCGGCAGTTACAGGAGCGTAGCGGGAAAAAACATTCAGTACTTC. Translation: CAGSYRSVAGKNIQYF.

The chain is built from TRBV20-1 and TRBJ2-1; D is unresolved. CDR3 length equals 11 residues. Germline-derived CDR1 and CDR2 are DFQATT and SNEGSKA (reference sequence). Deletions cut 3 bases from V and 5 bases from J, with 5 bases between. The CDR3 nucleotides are TGCAGTGCTAGGATGGACAATGAGCAGTTCTTC. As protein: CSARMDNEQFF.

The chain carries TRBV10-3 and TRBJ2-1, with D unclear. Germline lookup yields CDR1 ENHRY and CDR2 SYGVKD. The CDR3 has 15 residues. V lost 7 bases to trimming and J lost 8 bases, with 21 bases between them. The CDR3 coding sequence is TGTGCCATCACCGGTGGGCTAGTAGGTTTTGATGAGCAGTTCTTC. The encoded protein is CAITGGLVGFDEQFF.

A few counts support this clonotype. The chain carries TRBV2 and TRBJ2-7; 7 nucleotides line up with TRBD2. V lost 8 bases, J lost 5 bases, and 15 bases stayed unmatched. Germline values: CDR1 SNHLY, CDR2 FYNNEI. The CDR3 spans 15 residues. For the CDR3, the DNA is TGTGCCAGCCTTCAGCGGGGAAGATTGTCTAACGAGCAGTACTTC. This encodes CASLQRGRLSNEQYF.

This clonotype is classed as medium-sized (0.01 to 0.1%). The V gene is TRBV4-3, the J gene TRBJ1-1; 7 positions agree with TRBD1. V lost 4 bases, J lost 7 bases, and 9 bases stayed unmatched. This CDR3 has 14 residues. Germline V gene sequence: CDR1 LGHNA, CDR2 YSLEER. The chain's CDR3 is CASSRQGTQREAFF. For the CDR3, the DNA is TGCGCCAGCAGCCGACAGGGAACTCAGCGTGAAGCTTTCTTT.

The CDR3 sequence is CASSSRKAEAFF. CDR3 DNA sequence: TGTGCCAGCAGCTCCCGGAAGGCTGAAGCTTTCTTT. The gene calls are TRBV5-4 and TRBJ1-1; D uncertain. From germline, CDR1 is SGHNT and CDR2 YYREEE (reference sequence). With 3 bases removed from V and 6 bases from J, the gap between germline ends came to 9 bases. The CDR3 extends over 12 amino acids.

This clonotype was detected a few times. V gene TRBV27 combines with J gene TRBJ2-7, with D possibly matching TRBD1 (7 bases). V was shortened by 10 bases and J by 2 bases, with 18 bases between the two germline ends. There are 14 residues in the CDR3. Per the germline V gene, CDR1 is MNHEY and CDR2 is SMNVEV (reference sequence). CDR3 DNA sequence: TGTGCCAAAGGACGCAGGGGGGATCCCTACGAGCAGTACTTC. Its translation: CAKGRRGDPYEQYF.